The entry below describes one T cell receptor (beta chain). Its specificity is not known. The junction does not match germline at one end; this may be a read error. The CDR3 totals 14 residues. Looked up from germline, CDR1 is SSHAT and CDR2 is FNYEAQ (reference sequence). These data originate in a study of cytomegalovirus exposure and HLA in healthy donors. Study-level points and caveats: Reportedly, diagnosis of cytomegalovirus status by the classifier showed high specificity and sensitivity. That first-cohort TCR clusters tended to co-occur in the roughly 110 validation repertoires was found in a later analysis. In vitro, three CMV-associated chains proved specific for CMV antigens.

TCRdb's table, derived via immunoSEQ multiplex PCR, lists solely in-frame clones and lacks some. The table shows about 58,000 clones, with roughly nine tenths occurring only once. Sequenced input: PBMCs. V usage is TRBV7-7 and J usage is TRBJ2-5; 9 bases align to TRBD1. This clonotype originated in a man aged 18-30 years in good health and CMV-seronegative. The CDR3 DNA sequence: TGTGCTAGCAGCGAGGGACAGGGTGGGTCGACCCAGTACTTC. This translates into CASSEGQGGSTQYF.